The sample holds a few counts of the clone carrying this T cell receptor (beta chain). Antigen: not known. Losses at the gene ends were 8 bases for V and 7 bases for J; bases not matched to a gene: 6. The CDR3 loop spans 13 amino acids. Sequencing of TCRbeta CDR3 at survey depth gave sequences and template counts. Sequencing used immunoSEQ multiplex PCR; TCRdb keeps in-frame clones, though not all of them. The data contain some 25,000 clones, less than 75% of them singletons. The sample belongs to a study of tissue T cells after allogeneic stem cell transplantation. The wider study: Pathologist H&E review favored samples with visible lymphocytes for sequencing among multiple samples.

Comparators without hematopoietic cell transplant had other cancers, at least five gastrointestinal samples, and no known gastrointestinal disease. General study points: TCR repertoires tracked anatomic similarity, regardless of disease or transplant status.

The specimen was tissue from the ileum, collected at autopsy. The origin of this receptor is a female donor older than 55 with lung cancer. The chain carries TRBV12-3 or TRBV12-4 and TRBJ2-2; 8 bases align to TRBD2. CDR3 residues: CASRLASVGELFF. In nucleotides, the CDR3 is TGTGCCAGCCGACTAGCGAGTGTCGGGGAGCTGTTTTTT.